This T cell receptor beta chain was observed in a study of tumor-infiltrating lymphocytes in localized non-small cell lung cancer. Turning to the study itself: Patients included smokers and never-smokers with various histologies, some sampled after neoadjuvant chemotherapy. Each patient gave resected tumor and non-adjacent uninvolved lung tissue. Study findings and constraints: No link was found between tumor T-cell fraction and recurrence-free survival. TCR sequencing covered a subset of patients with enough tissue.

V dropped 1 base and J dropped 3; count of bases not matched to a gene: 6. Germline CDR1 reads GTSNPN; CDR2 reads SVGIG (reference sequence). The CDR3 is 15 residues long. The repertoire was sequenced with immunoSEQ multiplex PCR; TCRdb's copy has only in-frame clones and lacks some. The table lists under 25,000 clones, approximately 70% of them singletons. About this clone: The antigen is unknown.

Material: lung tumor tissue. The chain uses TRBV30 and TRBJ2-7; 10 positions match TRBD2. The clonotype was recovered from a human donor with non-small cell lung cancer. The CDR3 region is CAWSDLAGVHYEQYF. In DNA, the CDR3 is TGTGCCTGGAGTGATCTAGCGGGAGTGCACTACGAGCAGTACTTC.